This T cell receptor beta chain was profiled in a study of cytomegalovirus exposure and HLA in healthy donors. This clone has only a few counts. Primers: 60 Vbeta forward and 13 Jbeta reverse. Method: immunoSEQ multiplex PCR; TCRdb's copy keeps in-frame clones and lacks some. Counted here are around 200,000 clones, approximately 80% occurring once; the ten biggest clones make up roughly 10%. V lost 6 bases, J lost 12 bases, and 24 bases lay in between. The CDR3 runs to 14 residues. CDR1 and CDR2 (germline): SGHAT, FQNNGV. The origin of this receptor is a woman between 45 and 60 years old in good health and CMV-seropositive. The genes are TRBV11-2 and TRBJ2-7; a weak D match, TRBD2 (7 bases). The sequencing sample was made of PBMCs. Here the CDR3 reads CASREGGTTDDRYF. The CDR3 nucleotides read TGTGCCAGCAGGGAAGGGGGGACTACCGACGATCGGTACTTC. Full variable domain (missing parts from reference TRBV11-2 and TRBJ2-7): EAGVAQSPRYKIIEKRQSVAFWCNPISGHATLYWYQQILGQGPKLLIQFQNNGVVDDSQLPKDRFSAERLKGVDSTLKIQPAKLEDSAVYLCASREGGTTDDRYFGPGTRLTVT.